This T cell receptor beta chain comes out of a study of T cells in women clearing cervical HPV infection. MY09/MY11 PCR detected cervical HPV DNA; dot-blot assigned genotypes. The CDR3 length is 13 residues. Germline V gene lookup returns CDR1 ENHRY and CDR2 SYGVKD. V was trimmed by 10 bases and J by 2 bases, leaving 9 bases between them. As regards this clone: Antigen: not known. The read stops 3 residues short of the end of the CDR3; the missing end is completed from the germline J gene.

The method was immunoSEQ multiplex PCR; TCRdb's version includes in-frame clones alone and lacks a portion of them. The sample has 44,000 or so clones. Study results and caveats: Cases and controls were distinguished at AUC 0.65 to 0.85 by richness and V genes.

V and J are TRBV10-3 and TRBJ2-6; D is unclear. Sequencing was done on a sample of blood buffy coat. The TCR sequence derives from a woman aged 18 to 75 with a cervical HPV16 infection that either progressed to CIN3+ or cleared (not recorded which). This chain's CDR3 is CATLSAGANVLTF. CDR3 bases read: TGTGCCACCCTATCTGCTGGGGCCAACGTC.